This T cell receptor (beta chain) was sequenced in a study of blood T cell repertoires in COVID-19. At the level of the study: Acute-phase and convalescent COVID-19 samples originated in the United States, Italy and Spain. The cDNA or gDNA used as material had been derived from T cells, B-cell-depleted T cells, or PBMCs.

Per the authors' pipeline: Estimates of nucleated cell counts were drawn from the amplification of reference gene primers. The data were produced by immunoSEQ multiplex PCR, yet TCRdb's version contains in-frame clones alone and is incomplete. Clonal size and the V and J genes are those of that table, whereas D and trimming came from the DNA. The sample contains tens of thousands of clones, about nine tenths of which appear only once. The germline gives CDR1 DFQATT, CDR2 SNEGSKA (reference sequence). CDR3 length: 12 amino acids. Trimming removed 3 bases at V and 4 bases at J, with 7 bases between. The J gene is TRBJ1-5, the V gene TRBV20-1, with D unclear. The receptor comes from a woman in her 70s with active COVID-19. Sequenced input: peripheral blood. The DNA of the CDR3 is TGCAGTGCTAGTCATCAGAATCAGCCCCAGCATTTT. The encoded protein is CSASHQNQPQHF.